One and the same sample provided the 2 T cell receptor beta chains below, sequenced in a study of CD8 T cells in Susac syndrome. RNA amounts of about 0.45 to 1 ug underwent reverse transcription with random hexamers. TCRdb passed the immunoSEQ multiplex PCR reads through MiXCR, listing each CDR3 protein once. The table records approximately 200,000 distinct CDR3 sequences, 95% of them present only once. Sequenced material: CD4+ T cells from PBMCs. The receptor set was obtained from a human donor with multiple sclerosis.

V usage is TRBV29-1 and J usage is TRBJ2-4, with 11 bases identical to TRBD1. The V segment lost 5 bases and the J segment 8 bases; nucleotides outside the gene matches: 11. The germline gives CDR1 SQVTM, CDR2 ANQGSEA. This CDR3 has 15 amino acids. This CDR3 is CSVLDRGRAGDIQYF. As DNA, the CDR3 is TGCAGCGTTTTGGACAGGGGGCGCGCTGGAGACATTCAGTACTTC.

The chain has TRBV30 and TRBJ2-3, with D perhaps TRBD1 (5 bases). Trimming took off 2 bases at V and 1 base at J, with 7 bases between the two ends. Germline CDR1 and CDR2: GTSNPN and SVGIG (reference sequence). The CDR3 totals 13 residues. CDR3 coding DNA: TGTGCCTGGAGTCCAGGGCGCACAGATACGCAGTATTTT. It yields the protein CAWSPGRTDTQYF.